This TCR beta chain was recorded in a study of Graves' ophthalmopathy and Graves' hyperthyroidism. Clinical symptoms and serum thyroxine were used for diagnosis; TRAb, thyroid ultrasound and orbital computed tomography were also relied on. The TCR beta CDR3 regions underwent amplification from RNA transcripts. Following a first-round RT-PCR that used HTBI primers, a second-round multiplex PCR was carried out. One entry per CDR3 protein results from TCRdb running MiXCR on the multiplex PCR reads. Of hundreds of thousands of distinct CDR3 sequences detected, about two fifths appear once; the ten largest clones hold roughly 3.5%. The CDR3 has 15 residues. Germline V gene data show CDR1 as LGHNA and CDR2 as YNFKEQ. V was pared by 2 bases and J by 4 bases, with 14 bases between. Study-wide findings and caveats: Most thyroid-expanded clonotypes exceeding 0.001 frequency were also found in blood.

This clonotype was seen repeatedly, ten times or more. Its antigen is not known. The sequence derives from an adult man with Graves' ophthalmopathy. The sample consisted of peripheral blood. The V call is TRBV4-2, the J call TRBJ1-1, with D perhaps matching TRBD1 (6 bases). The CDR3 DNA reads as TGTGCCAGCAGCCAACCTCAGGGGCTGGGCACTGAAGCTTTCTTT. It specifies CASSQPQGLGTEAFF.